This section outlines one TCR beta chain sequence together with its context. With V trimmed by 0 bases and J by 7 bases, 3 bases remained unmatched. The CDR3 extends over 14 amino acids. Looked up from germline, CDR1 is SGHTA and CDR2 is FQGTGA. The data derive from a study of blood T cell repertoires in COVID-19. Seattle's enrolled individuals joined amid active infection and were then monitored longitudinally. Original analysis: Estimated nucleated cell counts came from reference gene primer amplification. This table comes from immunoSEQ multiplex PCR, and its TCRdb copy is limited to in-frame clones, with some not included. Clonal size and the V and J genes are those of that table, whereas D and trimming came from the DNA. The table records around 400,000 clones, around 87% of them present only once.

Sequences were obtained from peripheral blood. The chain links TRBV7-3 to TRBJ2-4, with TRBD2 matching 7 bases. This TCR derives from a woman aged 60 to 75 with COVID-19, enrolled during active disease. In DNA, the CDR3 is TGTGCCAGCAGCTTAACCGGGGAGGGTAACATTCAGTACTTC. Residues: CASSLTGEGNIQYF. Complete variable domain (other parts from reference TRBV7-3 and TRBJ2-4): GAGVSQTPSNKVTEKGKYVELRCDPISGHTALYWYRQSLGQGPEFLIYFQGTGAADDSGLPNDRFFAVRPEGSVSTLKIQRTERGDSAVYLCASSLTGEGNIQYFGAGTRLSVL.